This T cell receptor (beta chain) was sequenced during a study of regulatory T cells in long-lasting Graves disease (dated by TCRdb to the early 2020s). For the study in its entirety: Antithyroid drugs had been taken for less than 3 months by newly diagnosed Graves' disease patients. The study took place in China and was registered as a clinical trial. Peripheral blood TCR sequencing and RNA sequencing compared persistent Graves' disease patients with newly diagnosed Graves' disease patients. A total of around 35 samples were covered by TCR sequencing, comprising roughly 13 persistent and about 20 newly diagnosed Graves' disease patients.

V gives up 5 bases and J gives up 13 bases, and the segment between their germline ends measures 35 bases. The CDR3 runs 18 residues from the cysteine to the phenylalanine. Only CDR3 DNA is held: 54 bases, read in frame from base 1. Via the germline V gene (reference sequence), CDR1 is SEHNR and CDR2 FQNEAQ. The library was generated by multiplex PCR. The sequencer was an Illumina HiSeq 4000. iRepertoire HTBI primers and Arm-PCR amplification of CDR3 regions were used to construct TCR beta libraries. Before sequencing, the PCR products went through gel purification. Concerning the study's data processing: Gene usage analysis of CDR3 amino acid clonotypes used the approximately 62 TRBV and more than 13 TRBJ segments found across samples. Filtered high-quality paired reads were merged into contigs using COPE and FqMerger. Contigs were aligned with BLAST to IMGT TRBV, TRBD and TRBJ reference genes, and CDR3 was defined per IMGT. Highly expanded clones were defined as clonotypes with a frequency above 0.1%. Shannon entropy was used to measure repertoire diversity, and the Gini coefficient was used to measure V-J evenness. Clonotypes shared by more than one individual were considered public. Starting from the raw public reads, TCRdb applied fastp trimming at Q25, assembled clones with MiXCR and retained in-frame beta chains. Rows merge per CDR3 protein into single entries with the most common DNA and genes. The V and J calls here are based on TCRdb, not the publication. This sample holds about 530,000 distinct CDR3 sequences; approximately 16% were observed only once. The ten top clones hold around 25% of the sample.

This clonotype was recorded a few times. Its recognized antigen is unknown. There are no base qualities to consult, and no much larger clone falls within one base. Overall results and qualifications from the work: The small sample size was acknowledged by the authors as a limitation that may reduce accuracy. Because the primary lesion, thyroid tissue, could not be accessed, the study looked at peripheral blood alone. Only the TCR beta chain was sequenced and analyzed. Persistent patients shared more public clonotypes among themselves (around 3,000) than newly diagnosed patients did (over 950). Persistent Graves' disease patients showed lower TCR Shannon entropy and fewer highly expanded clones than newly diagnosed patients, suggesting clonal expansion. Persistent disease showed preferential use of TRBV28, TRBJ1-2 and TRBJ2-5, whereas newly diagnosed disease favored TRBV20-1 and TRBJ2-1.

This specimen's time point label, per the study, means: newly diagnosed GD, antithyroid drugs for less than 3 months. For both TCR sequencing and RNA sequencing, RNA was extracted from PBMCs using TRIzol. The diagnosis of Graves' disease was made according to American Thyroid Association guidelines. Patients for the study were recruited at an endocrinology department in Xi'an, China. Each patient gave about 9.1 milliliters of peripheral blood, collected in an EDTA anticoagulant tube. Ficoll Paque Plus density gradient separation was used to isolate PBMCs, and no additional T cell sorting was done. An Agilent 2100 Bioanalyzer and agarose gel were used to check RNA quality, and a NanoDrop 2000 was used to measure RNA concentration. These data also featured in a second study, about T cells in Graves' hyperthyroidism and ophthalmopathy. The second study, in turn, reports: Stable Graves' hyperthyroidism was defined as the absence of progression to ophthalmopathy over 18 months of follow-up. Hyperthyroidism patients were newly diagnosed, had a disease duration of under 2 months, and were aged 18 to 65 years. Exclusion was applied to patients with uncontrolled infections, other autoimmune diseases, pregnancy or lactation. Diagnoses were established on the basis of clinical symptoms, serum thyroxine and TRAb, thyroid ultrasound, and orbital computed tomography. The first round of RT-PCR for the TCR CDR3 was performed with the HTBI primer set and the Qiagen OneStep RT-PCR kit. Most expanded thyroid clonotypes (frequency above 0.001) were also found in blood, which suggests that blood repertoires may mirror thyroid immune responses. A model built on a 13 V-J signature distinguished ophthalmopathy from stable hyperthyroidism, reaching around 87% sensitivity and about 81% specificity in cross-validation and 80%/75% in testing. In validation, progression to ophthalmopathy was predicted by the model with approximately 67% sensitivity and 72% to 85% specificity, a median of 6.5 months before onset. A discovery cohort of about 96 patients, roughly 45 with Graves' ophthalmopathy and approximately 55 with stable Graves' hyperthyroidism, was used to find distinguishing TCR V-J signatures. Prospective prediction of ophthalmopathy was tested in an independent validation cohort consisting of about 20 hyperthyroidism patients and approximately 16 patients who later progressed to ophthalmopathy. The 100 or so discovery patients were divided at random into training and test sets in a 7:3 ratio. The study also compared thyroid tissue and blood T-cell repertoires from a handful of Graves' hyperthyroidism patients. Following sampling, methimazole starting at 30 mg daily was given to hyperthyroidism patients, and high-dose intravenous methylprednisolone was given to ophthalmopathy patients. The libraries were constructed in a second round of multiplex PCR and then size-selected and purified. Sequencing of the libraries was done on an Illumina HiSeq2000 using paired-end 100 bp reads. SOAPnuke was used to process the raw data, removing reads that contained adapters or uncalled bases, had a mean Phred below 15, or lacked an exact match to the constant primer or identifier. COPE v1.2.5 was used to merge high-quality paired reads, and clonotypes were defined as unique nucleotide sequences. MiTCR v1.1 was used to align clonotypes to the IMGT TRBV, TRBD and TRBJ reference segments. Analysis was restricted to V-J combinations with a frequency above 0.0001, which covered about 99% of repertoires. A TCS score was defined as the ratio of F50 (clonal expansion) to E x V (chaos), with BLOSUM62-based TCRdist applied between CDR3 peptides within each V-J. Welch's t-statistics and random forest reduced around 510 V-J features to roughly 13, which were used in a naive Bayes classifier (R e1071). No statistical method was used to fix the sample size in advance, and group allocation was not hidden from the investigators. The paper describes TCR Vbeta CDR3 sequencing of about 140 peripheral blood samples, made up of 43 ophthalmopathy patients, 70 to 75 hyperthyroidism patients and about 17 progressor patients.

This clonotype originated in a woman between 40 and 65 years old with Graves disease. Donor details come from another sample of the same person, matched by shared clones. The sequences come from peripheral blood mononuclear cells (PBMCs), collected at new diagnosis, from a patient treated with antithyroid drugs. The chain joins TRBV7-9 to TRBJ2-5, with TRBD2 as a weak D call on 6 bases. The DNA is TGTGCCAGCAGCCCCTCTAGCGCCAAAAGCGTAGAGAAGAGATCGGGGTACTTC. Its coded protein is CASSPSSAKSVEKRSGYF.